Below are 30 T cell receptor beta chains sequenced from a single sample in a study of blood T cell repertoires in COVID-19. Data came from immunoSEQ multiplex PCR; TCRdb stores just in-frame clones and leaves some out. The table records about 380,000 clones, 70% to 90% of them present only once. Sequences were obtained from PBMCs or T cells enriched from blood (not recorded which). Every receptor here comes from a woman younger than 30 who had recovered from COVID-19.

The chain links TRBV7-2 to TRBJ2-5; 7 nucleotides match TRBD1. CDR3 length: 13 residues. Per the germline V gene, CDR1 is SGHTA and CDR2 is FQGNSA. V gave up 1 base and J gave up 4 bases; unmatched junction bases: 0. Written as DNA, the CDR3 is TGTGCCAGCAGCTTAGACAGGGGAGAGACCCAGTACTTC. Its translation is CASSLDRGETQYF.

This chain joins TRBV15 and TRBJ2-7, with TRBD2 matching over 7 bases. The V and J ends lost 5 bases and 0 bases, in that order; junction bases with no gene match: 4. The CDR3 is 14 amino acids. The germline CDR1 and CDR2 sequences are LNHNV and YYDKDF (reference sequence). The CDR3 spells CATSGGGVSYEQYF. CDR3 coding DNA: TGTGCCACCAGCGGGGGAGGGGTCTCCTACGAGCAGTACTTC.

In this sample, this clone turned up once. V usage is TRBV27 and J usage is TRBJ2-7; 8 bases agree with TRBD1. Trimming cost V 0 bases and J 3 bases; bases outside gene matches: 4. CDR1 is MNHEY and CDR2 is SMNVEV in the germline V gene (reference sequence). The CDR3 is 15 amino acids. CDR3 in DNA: TGTGCCAGCAGTTTATCGGGGACAGGCTACTACGAGCAGTACTTC. Translation gives CASSLSGTGYYEQYF.

This clone appeared once. This chain connects TRBV11-2 to TRBJ1-1; no clear D gene. CDR3 length equals 14 residues. CDR1 and CDR2 from the germline V gene are SGHAT and FQNNGV. V was clipped by 5 bases and J by 4 bases, with 14 bases between them. The CDR3 loop reads CASSLTSRSTEAFF. CDR3 in DNA: TGTGCCAGCAGCCTAACTTCCCGGAGCACTGAAGCTTTCTTT.

The CDR3, as DNA: TGTGCCACCATCTCAGGCGCGAATTCACCCCTCCACTTT. Its translation is CATISGANSPLHF. J is TRBJ1-6 and V is TRBV6-5; no definite D call. Germline CDR1 is MNHEY and CDR2 is SVGAGI. The germline V and J ends were trimmed by 10 bases and 7 bases, with 14 bases remaining between them. This CDR3 contains 13 residues.

V gene TRBV20-1 combines with J gene TRBJ2-6, with 7 bases aligning to TRBD2. The CDR3 extends over 17 amino acids. Germline loops: CDR1 DFQATT, CDR2 SNEGSKA (reference sequence). V dropped 3 bases and J dropped 0; count of bases not matched to a gene: 8. For the CDR3, the DNA is TGCAGTGCTAGTCAGCGGGGATTTAGCTCTGGGGCCAACGTCCTGACTTTC. This encodes CSASQRGFSSGANVLTF.

This chain joins TRBV5-1 and TRBJ1-4; 7 nucleotides agree with TRBD1. J lost 6 bases, V lost 3 bases, and 14 bases had no gene match. CDR3 size: 17 residues. Germline assignment: CDR1 SGHRS and CDR2 YFSETQ. CDR3 region: CASSSLYYRGSDEKLFF. CDR3 DNA sequence: TGCGCCAGCAGCTCCCTGTACTACAGGGGATCAGATGAAAAACTGTTTTTT.

V is TRBV14 and J is TRBJ1-1; TRBD1 aligns across 7 bases. Losses at the gene ends were 3 bases for V and 0 bases for J; bases not matched to a gene: 1. CDR1 and CDR2 (germline): SGHDN, FVKESK. The CDR3 covers 14 residues. CDR3 in amino acids: CASSQDRLNTEAFF. The DNA for the CDR3 is TGTGCCAGCAGCCAGGACAGGTTGAACACTGAAGCTTTCTTT.

The chain joins TRBV6-5 to TRBJ2-7; no reliable D call. Deletions cut 2 bases from V and 0 bases from J, with 11 bases between. The CDR3 runs 15 residues. Germline CDR1 and CDR2: MNHEY and SVGAGI. CDR3 sequence reads: CASSYGLDGSYEQYF. The CDR3 bases are TGTGCCAGCAGTTACGGGCTTGACGGCTCCTACGAGCAGTACTTC.

The rearrangement joins TRBV5-1 to TRBJ1-1; 7 bases map to TRBD1. This CDR3 comprises 15 residues. Trimming removed 1 base from V and 7 bases from J; junction bases left unmatched: 10. Looked up from germline, CDR1 is SGHRS and CDR2 is YFSETQ. CDR3 residues: CASSLLHRGLDEAFF. The CDR3 coding sequence is TGCGCCAGCAGCTTGCTTCACAGGGGACTTGATGAAGCTTTCTTT.

The chain uses TRBV7-9 and TRBJ1-6; TRBD1 matches 7 bases. The CDR3 totals 15 residues. Germline V gene sequence: CDR1 SEHNR, CDR2 FQNEAQ (reference sequence). V lost 7 bases and J lost 0; bases outside the gene matches: 3. This CDR3 is CASTGGSSYNSPLHF. The DNA for the CDR3 is TGTGCCAGCACAGGGGGAAGCTCCTATAATTCACCCCTCCACTTT. Full variable domain (remainder filled in from reference TRBV7-9 and TRBJ1-6): DTGVSQNPRHKITKRGQNVTFRCDPISEHNRLYWYRQTLGQGPEFLTYFQNEAQLEKSRLLSDRFSAERPKGSFSTLEIQRTEQGDSAMYLCASTGGSSYNSPLHFGNGTRLTVT.

The V call is TRBV27, the J call TRBJ1-6, with 10 bases fitting TRBD1. The ends lost 5 bases at V and 14 bases at J; junction bases unmatched: 6. Looked up from germline, CDR1 is MNHEY and CDR2 is SMNVEV (reference sequence). This CDR3 is 13 amino acids long. The CDR3 DNA is TGTGCCAGCAGTAGCGACAGGGGGCAGGCCCTCCACTTT. Translation gives CASSSDRGQALHF.

The chain carries TRBV9 and TRBJ1-1; D gene ambiguous. This CDR3 spans 14 amino acids. Trimming left V 0 bases short and J 4 bases short, with 10 bases between. CDR1 is SGDLS, CDR2 YYNGEE, per germline. CDR3 nucleotide sequence: TGTGCCAGCAGCGTAGCTCCGGGTTTCACTGAAGCTTTCTTT. This encodes CASSVAPGFTEAFF.

This chain links TRBV15 with TRBJ1-2, with a possible D match to TRBD1 (5 bases). The CDR3 contains 14 residues. The V gene lost 6 bases and the J gene lost 8 bases, with 19 bases spanning the gap. CDR1 and CDR2 from the germline V gene are LNHNV and YYDKDF (reference sequence). The CDR3 sequence: CATREGPSARGYTF. The CDR3 DNA follows: TGTGCCACCAGGGAGGGGCCCTCCGCTAGAGGCTACACCTTC.

This clone was recorded once. This chain uses TRBV6-5 with TRBJ2-7; D is possibly TRBD2 (5 bases). The V and J ends lost 0 bases and 12 bases respectively, with 15 bases between them. The CDR3 is made up of 13 amino acids. CDR1 and CDR2 from the germline V gene are MNHEY and SVGAGI. The CDR3 sequence: CASSYSGSGGRYF. DNA of the CDR3: TGTGCCAGCAGTTACTCGGGGTCCGGCGGGCGGTACTTC.

This chain connects TRBV28 to TRBJ1-5, with D perhaps matching TRBD1 (5 bases). Per the germline V gene, CDR1 is MDHEN and CDR2 is SYDVKM. The CDR3 covers 16 residues. Trimming took off 5 bases at V and 6 bases at J, with 20 bases between the two ends. CDR3 nucleotide sequence: TGTGCCAGCAGTCCCCTCCTAGGGGAACGTCGTCAGCCCCAGCATTTT. It is translated as CASSPLLGERRQPQHF.

The chain combines TRBV12-2 with TRBJ2-2; TRBD1 is taken as the D call from the table, unchecked against the DNA. TRBV12-2 is flagged as a pseudogene. The CDR3 runs to 14 residues. The CDR3 is CARKEGADTGELFF. As DNA, the CDR3 is TGTGCAAGGAAGGAGGGGGCGGACACCGGGGAGCTGTTTTTT.

The chain carries TRBV30 and TRBJ1-6, with a tentative D call TRBD1 (5 bases). The germline CDR1 and CDR2 sequences are GTSNPN and SVGIG (reference sequence). There are 14 residues in the CDR3. Trimming removed 1 base from V and 7 bases from J, with 11 bases in between. The CDR3 sequence: CAWSEGLGNSPLHF. The CDR3 region has the DNA TGTGCCTGGAGTGAGGGGTTGGGGAATTCACCCCTCCACTTT.

The chain couples TRBV27 to TRBJ1-5; D uncertain. This CDR3 contains 14 residues. Germline values: CDR1 MNHEY, CDR2 SMNVEV (reference sequence). The V end was cut by 7 bases, the J end by 9 bases, with 19 bases between. CDR3 sequence (DNA): TGTGCCAGCATGGGCTTTCCGGGCGCGGGGCCCCAGCATTTT. Amino acids: CASMGFPGAGPQHF.

The chain employs TRBV6-5 and TRBJ1-2, with 7 bases identical to TRBD1. This CDR3 spans 13 amino acids. Germline V gene sequence: CDR1 MNHEY, CDR2 SVGAGI. V shed 6 bases and J 4 bases; nucleotides not matched to a gene: 5. CDR3 protein: CASSYRDSYGYTF. CDR3 nucleotide sequence: TGTGCCAGCAGCTATCGGGACAGCTATGGCTACACCTTC.

V and J are TRBV2 and TRBJ1-1, with TRBD1 matching 9 bases. Germline trimming cut 6 bases from V and 3 bases from J; bases unmatched to any gene: 5. This CDR3 has 14 amino acids. Germline CDR1 is SNHLY and CDR2 is FYNNEI. The CDR3 reads CASSLTGGDTEAFF. Written as DNA, the CDR3 is TGTGCCAGCAGCTTGACAGGGGGAGACACTGAAGCTTTCTTT. Variable domain in full (rest from reference TRBV2 and TRBJ1-1): EPEVTQTPSHQVTQMGQEVILRCVPISNHLYFYWYRQILGQKVEFLVSFYNNEISEKSEIFDDQFSVERPDGSNFTLKIRSTKLEDSAMYFCASSLTGGDTEAFFGQGTRLTVV.

For this clone: The same CDR3 is also encoded by other DNA sequences in this sample. V and J are TRBV5-1 and TRBJ1-4; D possibly corresponds to TRBD1 (5 bases). V was shortened by 2 bases and J by 1 base, with 9 bases between the two germline ends. The germline V gene has CDR1 SGHRS and CDR2 YFSETQ. This CDR3 region has 15 residues. The DNA of the CDR3 is TGCGCCAGCAGCTTCTCAGGGCTAACTAATGAAAAACTGTTTTTT. This encodes CASSFSGLTNEKLFF. The whole variable domain, remainder taken from reference TRBV5-1 and TRBJ1-4, is KAGVTQTPRYLIKTRGQQVTLSCSPISGHRSVSWYQQTPGQGLQFLFEYFSETQRNKGNFPGRFSGRQFSNSRSEMNVSTLELGDSALYLCASSFSGLTNEKLFFGSGTQLSVL.

Only a few counts were recorded for this clone. The chain joins TRBV6-6 to TRBJ1-6, with TRBD1 as a possible D gene (5 bases). Trimming left V 2 bases short and J 10 bases short, with 12 bases between. The CDR3 covers 14 residues. The germline gives CDR1 MNHNY, CDR2 SVGAGI (reference sequence). CDR3 nucleotide sequence: TGTGCCAGCAGTTACGACAGAAATAGGTCACCCCTCCACTTT. Its protein is CASSYDRNRSPLHF.

This clone was observed once. The CDR3 loop reads CASSLSGTANEKLFF. The CDR3 nucleotides read TGTGCCAGCAGCCTATCAGGGACAGCTAATGAAAAACTGTTTTTT. The chain has TRBV7-3 and TRBJ1-4, with 7 positions matching TRBD1. The CDR3 is made up of 15 amino acids. The germline gives CDR1 SGHTA, CDR2 FQGTGA. The trim removed 5 bases at V and 3 bases at J, leaving 6 bases unmatched.

This clone has just one count. The V gene is TRBV6-1, the J gene TRBJ1-5, with D possibly matching TRBD1 (5 bases). Trimming pared 2 bases from V and 5 bases from J, leaving 10 bases between. The CDR3 runs to 14 residues. Germline V gene data show CDR1 as MNHNS and CDR2 as SASEGT. CDR3 nucleotide sequence: TGTGCCAGCAGTGAATCGCAAGGGGATCAGCCCCAGCATTTT. It specifies CASSESQGDQPQHF.

This sequence joins TRBV28 and TRBJ1-3, with 9 bases aligning to TRBD1. This CDR3 contains 18 residues. CDR1 is MDHEN, CDR2 SYDVKM, per germline. Trimming at V came to 6 bases and at J to 2 bases, leaving 14 bases not matched to a gene. CDR3 residues: CASSKAGQGFGPGNTIYF. CDR3 nucleotides: TGTGCCAGCAGCAAAGCTGGACAGGGGTTTGGACCTGGAAACACCATATATTTT.

This clone has only one observation. This chain connects TRBV20-1 to TRBJ1-1; D is unresolved. CDR1 and CDR2 from the germline V gene are DFQATT and SNEGSKA (reference sequence). The CDR3 consists of 10 residues. V was shortened by 1 base and J by 8 bases, with 5 bases between the two germline ends. For the CDR3, the DNA is TGCAGTGCTAGAGGCGGGGAAGCTTTCTTT. Translating gives CSARGGEAFF.

The chain recombines TRBV9 with TRBJ2-3; the match to TRBD1 covers 9 bases. V gave up 0 bases and J gave up 11 bases; unmatched junction bases: 13. The CDR3 loop spans 16 amino acids. Germline V gene lookup returns CDR1 SGDLS and CDR2 YYNGEE. CDR3 DNA: TGTGCCAGCAGCGTAGCACCACAGGGGGCGGCTGGTGAGCAGTATTTT. This codes for CASSVAPQGAAGEQYF.

The chain combines TRBV3-1 (or the pseudogene TRBV3-2) with TRBJ1-2; a possible D gene is TRBD1 (5 bases). V dropped 6 bases and J dropped 10 bases, with 15 bases sitting between them. The CDR3 extends over 12 amino acids. CDR1 and CDR2 from the germline V gene are LGHDT and YNNKEL (reference sequence). CDR3 coding DNA: TGTGCCAGCAGTGAACCTTGGGGGGACTACACCTTC. Amino acids: CASSEPWGDYTF.

The sample holds many counts of this clone. This chain connects TRBV2 to TRBJ1-2; 8 bases align to TRBD1. The CDR3 is 13 amino acids. Unmatched junction bases numbered 4, after V lost 6 bases and J lost 4 bases. Germline V gene lookup returns CDR1 SNHLY and CDR2 FYNNEI. As DNA, the CDR3 is TGTGCCAGCAGCCGGGACAGGCTCTATGGCTACACCTTC. Amino acids: CASSRDRLYGYTF.